These T cell receptor beta chains were read from a single sample in a study of CXCR3-negative and CXCR3-positive naive CD8 T cells. TCRdb re-analyzed the 5' RACE reads; it lists each CDR3 protein once, without DNA. Its table lists some 61,000 distinct CDR3 sequences. The material sequenced was naive CXCR3- CD8+ T cells from blood. Receptors originate from a human donor in good health. Some clones in this sample may be carry-over from other donors' samples. CDR3s include the opening cysteine and the closing phenylalanine or tryptophan. A clone size is listed for some rows: how often the clone was seen (once, few, many), or a class if it is expanded.

CDR3aa | v_gene | abundance | j_gene
CATGTGPYEQYF | TRBV27 | NA | TRBJ2-7
CASIPLTGNEQFF | TRBV6-2/TRBV6-3 | NA | TRBJ2-1
CSAREVYEQYF | TRBV20-1 | NA | TRBJ2-7
CSVGRGSYNEQFF | TRBV29-1 | NA | TRBJ2-1
CSCRTGQVYEQYF | TRBV29-1 | NA | TRBJ2-7
CASNPLSGGTDTQYF | TRBV7-8 | NA | TRBJ2-3
CASSWTGLNEQYF | TRBV12-3/TRBV12-4 | NA | TRBJ2-7
CASSLVGGGLAGELFF | TRBV7-2 | NA | TRBJ2-2
CASSQDRWGNNSPLHF | TRBV4-3 | NA | TRBJ1-6
CASSSRLDYEQYF | TRBV7-2 | NA | TRBJ2-7
CSVPTGPNTGELFF | TRBV29-1 | NA | TRBJ2-2
CASSVGRMGPNTEAFF | TRBV9 | NA | TRBJ1-1
CASSQSPGDEQYF | TRBV12-3/TRBV12-4 | NA | TRBJ2-7
CASSPRPPGKDAGYTF | TRBV4-1 | medium-sized | TRBJ1-2
CASSQDAGYQETQYF | TRBV4-3 | NA | TRBJ2-5
CSVESPERNSYNEQFF | TRBV29-1 | NA | TRBJ2-1
CASSHKGQGMEAFF | TRBV4-2 | NA | TRBJ1-1
CSVLGGTYNEQFF | TRBV29-1 | NA | TRBJ2-1
CASALTENTEAFF | TRBV7-6 | NA | TRBJ1-1
CASGDRDGYTGELFF | TRBV7-9 | NA | TRBJ2-2
CSLTGGTEAFF | TRBV29-1 | NA | TRBJ1-1
CASSPGTGGIQTQYF | TRBV6-5 | NA | TRBJ2-5
CSATPMGRQQIYEQYF | TRBV20-1 | NA | TRBJ2-7
CASSFIEYEQYF | TRBV7-2 | NA | TRBJ2-7
CASSIRDRGEASEQFF | TRBV6-2/TRBV6-3 | NA | TRBJ2-1
CASSNRGQGYEQYF | TRBV7-6 | NA | TRBJ2-7
CASSLAWDRGDTEAFF | TRBV7-9 | NA | TRBJ1-1
CSAPQLGEQFF | TRBV20-1 | NA | TRBJ2-1
CASSSRDGPTYEQYF | TRBV6-2/TRBV6-3 | NA | TRBJ2-7
CASSQATGHLFGEQYF | TRBV14 | NA | TRBJ2-7
CSVEGFTGGFQETQYF | TRBV29-1 | NA | TRBJ2-5
CASSYEVTYEQYF | TRBV5-1 | NA | TRBJ2-7
CASSLFFETQYF | TRBV7-9 | NA | TRBJ2-5
CASSFRGDPLRDEQFF | TRBV7-3 | NA | TRBJ2-1
CASSQDRSYEQYF | TRBV4-3 | NA | TRBJ2-7
CASSQNYPTGIYEQYF | TRBV14 | NA | TRBJ2-7
CASSQAPLDGGGETDTQYF | TRBV14 | NA | TRBJ2-3
CSVEGALDTEAFF | TRBV29-1 | NA | TRBJ1-1
CSARDWEGGYTF | TRBV20-1 | NA | TRBJ1-2
CASSGTWGRTQYF | TRBV6-5 | NA | TRBJ2-5
CASSLDHGSSYEQYF | TRBV12-3/TRBV12-4 | NA | TRBJ2-7
CATKGLAVTDTQYF | TRBV27 | NA | TRBJ2-3
CASSQDLENEQFF | TRBV3-1 | NA | TRBJ2-1
CASSFQGGNTEAFF | TRBV5-5 | NA | TRBJ1-1
CASSVAGDYGYTF | TRBV9 | NA | TRBJ1-2
CASSQRSNRGLTTDTQYF | TRBV4-2 | NA | TRBJ2-3
CASTGATGFIETQYF | TRBV2 | NA | TRBJ2-5
CATLNRQETQYF | TRBV7-9 | NA | TRBJ2-5
CASETGGNTEAFF | TRBV19 | NA | TRBJ1-1
CASKIAGGYNEQFF | TRBV2 | NA | TRBJ2-1
CSARDRSELQETQYF | TRBV20-1 | NA | TRBJ2-5